These T cell receptor beta chains were read from a single sample in a study of blood T cell repertoires in COVID-19. This table comes from immunoSEQ multiplex PCR, and its TCRdb copy is limited to in-frame clones, with some not included. Of some 210,000 clones in the sample, roughly 84% were seen once. Sequencing was carried out using peripheral blood. These receptor sequences come from a human donor in a cohort sampled during active COVID-19. Each CDR3 is given with its conserved first and last residue. The D gene is left open where the match is weak. The size entry is marked missing in some rows and otherwise reads once, few, many or a size class.

TRBJ2-7 | 14 | TRBD1 | TRBV19 | . | CASSHRTGNYEQYF | TGTGCCAGTAGCCATAGGACAGGGAACTACGAGCAGTACTTC
TRBJ2-7 | 14 | . | TRBV5-1 | few | CASSLSGGSYEQYF | TGCGCCAGCAGCTTGTCCGGGGGCTCCTACGAGCAGTACTTC
TRBJ2-3 | 13 | . | TRBV5-1 | . | CASGTGLTDTQYF | TGCGCCAGCGGGACGGGACTCACAGATACGCAGTATTTT
TRBJ2-1 | 16 | . | TRBV25-1 | . | CASSEWVGGSYNEQFF | TGTGCCAGCAGTGAATGGGTCGGGGGATCCTACAATGAGCAGTTCTTC
TRBJ2-2 | 15 | . | TRBV27 | . | CASSPQGSWTGELFF | TGTGCCAGCAGTCCTCAGGGGAGCTGGACCGGGGAGCTGTTTTTT
TRBJ1-3 | 20 | TRBD1 | TRBV3-1/TRBV3-2 | . | CASSQDPLFAGGLSGNTIYF | TGTGCCAGCAGCCAAGATCCTCTCTTTGCAGGGGGACTTTCTGGAAACACCATATATTTT
TRBJ2-3 | 16 | TRBD1 | TRBV5-4 | few | CASSLLGQGSTDTQYF | TGTGCCAGCAGCCTGCTAGGACAGGGGAGCACAGATACGCAGTATTTT
TRBJ1-2 | 13 | . | TRBV5-1 | . | CASSLTANYGYTF | TGCGCCAGCAGCTTGACAGCTAACTATGGCTACACCTTC
TRBJ1-6 | 15 | . | TRBV2 | . | CASSEQTPNNSPLHF | TGTGCCAGCAGTGAACAGACACCAAATAATTCACCCCTCCACTTT
TRBJ1-2 | 17 | TRBD1 | TRBV18 | . | CASSPVPGQIEMYGYTF | TGTGCCAGCTCACCAGTTCCGGGACAGATCGAAATGTATGGCTACACCTTC
TRBJ2-3 | 13 | . | TRBV10-3 | . | CATRGTDTDTQYF | TGTGCCACCCGCGGGACAGACACAGATACGCAGTATTTT
TRBJ2-2 | 17 | TRBD1 | TRBV4-2 | . | CASSQDPNRGRVGELFF | TGTGCCAGCAGCCAAGATCCTAACAGGGGGCGTGTCGGGGAGCTGTTTTTT
TRBJ2-7 | 14 | . | TRBV5-6 | . | CASSLARGMHEQYF | TGTGCCAGCAGCTTGGCAAGAGGGATGCACGAGCAGTACTTC
TRBJ1-1 | 17 | TRBD1 | TRBV5-1 | once | CASSSESPDRVRVEAFF | TGCGCCAGCAGCTCGGAATCCCCCGACAGGGTAAGGGTTGAAGCTTTCTTT
TRBJ1-2 | 14 | TRBD1 | TRBV5-1 | . | CASSMDRGESGYTF | TGCGCCAGCAGCATGGACAGGGGGGAATCGGGCTACACCTTC
TRBJ1-2 | 14 | . | TRBV6-5 | . | CASFRGGLADGYTF | TGTGCCAGCTTCCGCGGGGGGCTAGCGGATGGCTACACCTTC
TRBJ2-2 | 16 | TRBD2 | TRBV18 | few | CASSQLAGDVAGELFF | TGTGCCAGCTCACAACTAGCGGGAGACGTTGCCGGGGAGCTGTTTTTT